This T cell receptor beta chain originates from a study of T cells in Graves' hyperthyroidism and ophthalmopathy. TCR beta CDR3 regions were amplified from RNA transcripts. TCR CDR3 regions were first amplified by RT-PCR with HTBI primers. TCRdb reanalysed the multiplex PCR reads using MiXCR and keeps one entry per CDR3 protein. The sample comprises 540,000 or so distinct CDR3 sequences, around 42% of which are singletons, and roughly 19% rests with the top ten. The CDR3 extends over 12 amino acids. The germline CDR1 and CDR2 sequences are SQVTM and ANQGSEA. V shed 6 bases and J shed 5 bases, with 13 bases lying between them.

This clonotype was obtained from an adult woman with Graves' disease, either hyperthyroidism or ophthalmopathy (not recorded which). This chain connects TRBV29-1 to TRBJ1-1, with D unresolved. What was sequenced was peripheral blood or thyroid tissue (not recorded which). CDR3 nucleotide sequence: TGCAGCGTCCCCGATGGTAGGACTGAAGCTTTCTTT. Encoded protein: CSVPDGRTEAFF.